This T cell receptor (beta chain) was retrieved from a study of CD8 T cells in Susac syndrome. This CDR3 has 18 residues. Germline V lookup: CDR1 SGHNT, CDR2 YYREEE (reference sequence). The V gene end was trimmed by 7 bases and the J gene end by 3 bases; junction bases not matched to a gene: 17. The RNA input was roughly 0.45 to 1 ug, and it was reverse transcribed with random hexamers. TCRdb re-analysed the immunoSEQ multiplex PCR reads in MiXCR, keeping a single row per CDR3 protein. The sample has approximately 130,000 distinct CDR3 sequences; 94% are singletons. This chain links TRBV5-4 with TRBJ2-3, with TRBD2 matching 10 bases. The specimen was CD4+ T cells from PBMCs. This sequence originates from a human donor in good health. The CDR3 sequence: CASGTSVFLSAQTDTQYF. The CDR3 DNA reads as TGTGCCAGCGGGACTAGCGTATTTCTATCGGCTCAAACAGATACGCAGTATTTT.